The T cell receptor (beta chain) described here comes from a study of read filtering for tumor transcriptome and immune sequencing. Study-wide findings and caveats: Correlation between methods rose after single-read clonotypes were removed.

This clonotype has a count of ten or more. Its matching antigen is unknown. This library used around 400 ng RNA and molecular barcoded adaptors spanning alpha/delta and beta/gamma chains. TCRdb recomputed calls from the reads with MiXCR, one row per CDR3 protein. Of 35,000 to 50,000 distinct CDR3 sequences listed, approximately 10% are singletons. The receptor's source is a donor over 35 with multiple myeloma. The sample was a population of CD138-negative cells sorted from bone marrow.

In DNA form, the CDR3 reads TGCGCCAGCAGTATCCTCCCAGAGAACACTGAAGCTTTCTTT. The encoded protein is CASSILPENTEAFF. The chain couples TRBV5-1 to TRBJ1-1, with no clear D. CDR1 and CDR2 (germline): SGHRS, YFSETQ. Trimming removed 5 bases at V and 1 base at J, with 12 bases between. The CDR3 has 14 residues.